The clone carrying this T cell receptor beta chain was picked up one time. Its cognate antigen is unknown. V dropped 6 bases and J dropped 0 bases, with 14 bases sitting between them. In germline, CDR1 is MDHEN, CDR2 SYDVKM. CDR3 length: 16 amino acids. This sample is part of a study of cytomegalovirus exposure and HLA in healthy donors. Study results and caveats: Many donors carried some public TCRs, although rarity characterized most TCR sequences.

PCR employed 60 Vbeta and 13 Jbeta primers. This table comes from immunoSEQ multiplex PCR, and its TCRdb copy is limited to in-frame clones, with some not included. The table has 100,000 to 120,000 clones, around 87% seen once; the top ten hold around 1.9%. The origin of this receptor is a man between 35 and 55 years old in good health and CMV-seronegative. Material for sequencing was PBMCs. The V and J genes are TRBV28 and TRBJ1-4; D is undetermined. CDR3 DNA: TGTGCCAGCAGCTTTATGAAGGGAGCAACTAATGAAAAACTGTTTTTT. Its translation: CASSFMKGATNEKLFF.